This T cell receptor beta chain was sequenced for a study of patients and donors after allogeneic stem cell transplantation. This clonotype was detected a few times. The V gene lost 4 bases and the J gene lost 7 bases, with 14 bases spanning the gap. The CDR3 runs 14 residues. From germline, CDR1 is MNHEY and CDR2 SVGAGI. Using its own MiXCR run on the RT-PCR reads, TCRdb lists one record per CDR3 protein. Counted here are 410,000 or so distinct CDR3 sequences, around 16% occurring once; the ten biggest clones make up around 7.2%. The sequenced material came from blood, either unsorted or a sorted T cell fraction (not recorded which). The clonotype originates from a human donor who was either an allogeneic HSCT recipient or a stem cell or donor lymphocyte infusion donor (not recorded which). It is not recorded whose cells these are; they may come from a transplant donor. The chain links TRBV6-5 to TRBJ1-5; D not certain. The CDR3 region has the DNA TGTGCCAGCAGTTCAGGAGGATCAAGCCAGCCCCAGCATTTT. Its translation: CASSSGGSSQPQHF.